Listed here is a single T cell receptor (beta chain). This clonotype was picked up a small number of times. Its cognate antigen has yet to be identified. No per-base quality is available; no much larger clone lies one base away. This entry comes from a study of Graves' ophthalmopathy and Graves' hyperthyroidism (dated by TCRdb to 2017 to 2018). Some background on the complete study: Peripheral blood samples were taken at the time of initial diagnosis, before any treatment was given. The study used TCR beta repertoire signatures to distinguish Graves' ophthalmopathy from Graves' hyperthyroidism and to predict progression to ophthalmopathy. In total, some 130 blood samples were TCR-sequenced: approximately 40 ophthalmopathy, under 80 hyperthyroidism and some 17 hyperthyroidism-to-ophthalmopathy patients. To explore V-J signatures distinguishing ophthalmopathy from hyperthyroidism, a discovery set of more than 95 patients (roughly 45 ophthalmopathy, about 57 stable hyperthyroidism) was enrolled. An independent validation cohort was composed of approximately 19 hyperthyroidism patients and 17 patients who later progressed from hyperthyroidism to ophthalmopathy. T-cell repertoires of thyroid tissue and blood were compared in six or seven hyperthyroidism patients. After sampling, hyperthyroidism patients received methimazole starting at 30 mg daily, and ophthalmopathy patients received high-dose intravenous methylprednisolone.

TCR beta CDR3 regions were amplified from RNA transcripts for repertoire sequencing. A first-round RT-PCR used HTBI primers with the Qiagen OneStep RT-PCR kit, followed by a second-round multiplex PCR, size selection and purification. Libraries were sequenced paired-end with 100 bp reads on an Illumina HiSeq2000. The original methods were these. SOAPnuke was used to process the reads, removing any read that contained adapters or uncalled bases, had a mean Phred below 15, or lacked an exact match to the constant primer or identifier. COPE v1.2.5 was used to merge the high-quality paired reads. Unique nucleotide sequences were defined as clonotypes and aligned to IMGT TRB V, D and J references using MiTCR v1.1. The analysis was limited to V-J combinations with a frequency above 0.0001, which together covered 99.2% of the repertoires. For each V-J combination, a TCR clonal expansion and chaos score was defined as F50 clonal expansion divided by the chaos observed in the TCRdist matrix. Welch's t-statistics and random forest were used to narrow the features down to approximately 13 V-J combinations, which were then fed into a naive Bayes classifier. The similarity between thyroid and blood repertoires was quantified using the Morisita-Horn index. TCRdb redid the processing of the public reads, applying fastp at Q25 and MiXCR, and retained in-frame beta chains. Here each entry gathers all rows of one CDR3 protein and keeps the most common genes and DNA. Here the V and J calls rest on TCRdb's processing, not on the authors' analysis. The sample table records about 740,000 distinct CDR3 sequences; 40% of these occur just once. Clones ranked in the top ten supply 35% to 55% of the sample.

The CDR3 holds 18 amino acids from the cysteine to the phenylalanine. Only CDR3 DNA is held: 54 bases, read in frame from base 1. Ends trimmed: V by 1 base, J by 1 base; bases unmatched to a gene: 10. Via the germline V gene (reference sequence), CDR1 is DFQATT and CDR2 SNEGSKA. What the work shows at the level of the full study, not this receptor alone: In validation, the model predicted ophthalmopathy progression with about 71% sensitivity and around 72% specificity; around twelve predicted patients were CT-confirmed with GO in a median of approximately 6.5 months. Ophthalmopathy was separated from stable hyperthyroidism by the 13-signature model with more than 85% sensitivity and around 81% specificity in cross-validation and with 80%/75% in the test set. Among expanded thyroid clonotypes with frequency above 0.001, most also showed up in blood, which suggests that blood repertoires may reflect the thyroid immune response. No statistical method was used to predetermine the sample size, and group allocation was not hidden from the investigators.

Ophthalmopathy patients had moderately to severely active disease, Clinical Activity Score of at least 3, NOSPECS grade of at least 4, and disease duration under 3 months. Patients were excluded if they had other autoimmune diseases, uncontrolled infections, pregnancy or lactation. Clinical symptoms, serum thyroxine, TRAb, thyroid ultrasound and orbital computed tomography formed the basis of the diagnosis. Using Ficoll-Paque density gradient centrifugation, PBMCs were isolated from 10 ml of fresh peripheral blood. Total RNA was extracted using Trizol reagent, and RNA quality was checked on an Agilent 2100 Bioanalyzer.

The sequence was obtained from an adult man with Graves' ophthalmopathy. Sequencing was done on a sample of peripheral blood. The sequence links TRBV20-1 to TRBJ2-7; TRBD2 aligns with 13 central bases. The sequenced DNA is TGCAGTGCTAGAGTGACTAGCGGGAGGTGGCCACAATCCTACGAGCAGTACTTC. This is translated as CSARVTSGRWPQSYEQYF.